These T cell receptor beta chains were read from a single sample in a study of T-cell memory formation after mild COVID-19. TCRdb recomputed calls from the 5' RACE reads with MiXCR, one row per CDR3 protein. The table records around 340,000 distinct CDR3 sequences, about an eighth of them present only once. Sequencing was carried out using PBMCs or a T cell subset sorted from them (not recorded which). Receptors originate from a man aged 18 to 29 who had mild COVID-19 (a few samples of this study predate the infection). Cell type and time point are not known. CDR3s include the opening cysteine and the closing phenylalanine or tryptophan. The order of the fields is D gene, clone size, V gene, J gene, CDR3 DNA, CDR3 protein. The D gene is left open where the match is weak. Part of the rows lack a size; the others show once, few, many or a class for expanded clones.

D: TRBD2
size: few
V: TRBV20-1
J: TRBJ2-1
DNA: TGCAGTGCTATGAGCGGGGGGCCTATCGATGAGCAGTTCTTC
CDR3: CSAMSGGPIDEQFF

D: .
size: few
V: TRBV5-1
J: TRBJ2-4
DNA: TGCGCCAGCAGCCCCAGGGGCCCCTTAGCCAAAAACATTCAGTACTTC
CDR3: CASSPRGPLAKNIQYF

D: TRBD2
size: few
V: TRBV7-2
J: TRBJ2-1
DNA: TGTGCCAGCAGCTTACGGGAGCGGGGGGTCACCTCCTACAATGAGCAGTTCTTC
CDR3: CASSLRERGVTSYNEQFF

D: TRBD2
size: many
V: TRBV6-4
J: TRBJ2-1
DNA: TGTGCCAGCAGTGACTCGACTAGCGGGGGGCTCAATGAGCAGTTCTTC
CDR3: CASSDSTSGGLNEQFF

D: .
size: few
V: TRBV28
J: TRBJ1-6
DNA: TGTGCCAGCACCCCTTTTTCAGGTCGGGTTTCACCCCTCCACTTT
CDR3: CASTPFSGRVSPLHF

D: TRBD2
size: many
V: TRBV7-2
J: TRBJ2-1
DNA: TGTGCCAGCAGCCAGACTAGCGGGGGGTACAATGAGCAGTTCTTC
CDR3: CASSQTSGGYNEQFF

D: TRBD2
size: few
V: TRBV5-1
J: TRBJ2-3
DNA: TGCGCCAGCAGCCCCGGACTAGTGGCAGATACGCAGTATTTT
CDR3: CASSPGLVADTQYF

D: TRBD1
size: few
V: TRBV24-1
J: TRBJ2-1
DNA: TGTGCCACCAGTGACCCCCACAGGGGATTGGATGAGCAGTTCTTC
CDR3: CATSDPHRGLDEQFF

D: TRBD1
size: .
V: TRBV11-2
J: TRBJ2-3
DNA: TGTGCCAGCAGCCAGGGGGCGGGAGATACGCAGTATTTT
CDR3: CASSQGAGDTQYF

D: .
size: .
V: TRBV10-3
J: TRBJ1-3
DNA: TGTGCCATCAGTCCCATGGGAGGGGATTCGTCAGGAAACACCATATATTTT
CDR3: CAISPMGGDSSGNTIYF

D: .
size: .
V: TRBV7-2
J: TRBJ2-2
DNA: TGTGCCAGCAGCTTAGGAACGGGATACGGGGAGCTGTTTTTT
CDR3: CASSLGTGYGELFF

D: .
size: .
V: TRBV4-1
J: TRBJ2-2
DNA: TGCGCCAGCAGCCAACGGGCATCCCTGACAGTGGCGTCGGATGCCGGGGAGCTGTTTTTT
CDR3: CASSQRASLTVASDAGELFF

D: TRBD1
size: few
V: TRBV18
J: TRBJ2-3
DNA: TGTGCCAGCTCACGAGAGACAGGGTACACAGATACGCAGTATTTT
CDR3: CASSRETGYTDTQYF

D: .
size: .
V: TRBV6-5
J: TRBJ1-1
DNA: TGTGCCAGCAGTTACTCGAGACGGCTGAACACTGAAGCTTTCTTT
CDR3: CASSYSRRLNTEAFF

D: .
size: .
V: TRBV2
J: TRBJ1-2
DNA: TGTGCCAGCAGTCCTATCACATCTGGCTACACCTTC
CDR3: CASSPITSGYTF

D: TRBD1
size: many
V: TRBV6-2/TRBV6-3
J: TRBJ1-6
DNA: TGTGCCAGCAGCAACTTCGGACAGGGAAATTCACCCCTCCACTTT
CDR3: CASSNFGQGNSPLHF

D: .
size: .
V: TRBV7-3
J: TRBJ1-1
DNA: TGTGCCAGCAGCCCATCAAATCGGGAGTCCACTGAAGCTTTCTTT
CDR3: CASSPSNRESTEAFF

D: TRBD1
size: .
V: TRBV19
J: TRBJ2-3
DNA: TGTGCCAGTTCCAACTTAGGACAGGGGATCGGCACAGATACGCAGTATTTT
CDR3: CASSNLGQGIGTDTQYF

D: TRBD1
size: many
V: TRBV5-1
J: TRBJ1-2
DNA: TGCGCCAGCAGCGAAGGGACAGGGGGCCTCTATGGCTACACCTTC
CDR3: CASSEGTGGLYGYTF

D: TRBD1
size: .
V: TRBV18
J: TRBJ2-3
DNA: TGTGCCAGCTCACCGGACAGGGTACCCGATACGCAGTATTTT
CDR3: CASSPDRVPDTQYF

D: .
size: .
V: TRBV3-1
J: TRBJ1-6
DNA: TGTGCCAGCAGCCAAGCGGGGGTTTCGGCCCTCCACTTT
CDR3: CASSQAGVSALHF

D: .
size: .
V: TRBV20-1
J: TRBJ2-3
DNA: TGCAGTGCTAGGGGCAGCACAGATACGCAGTATTTT
CDR3: CSARGSTDTQYF

D: TRBD2
size: many
V: TRBV20-1
J: TRBJ2-4
DNA: TGCAGTGCTCCCGGGACTAGCGGGTACATTCAGTACTTC
CDR3: CSAPGTSGYIQYF

D: TRBD1
size: .
V: TRBV28
J: TRBJ1-5
DNA: TGTGCCAGCAGGCTATCGAGGACAGGGAGCAATCAGCCCCAGCATTTT
CDR3: CASRLSRTGSNQPQHF

D: TRBD2
size: .
V: TRBV7-2
J: TRBJ2-3
DNA: TGTGCCAGCAGCCGGGGGGGCCCCCCAGATACGCAGTATTTT
CDR3: CASSRGGPPDTQYF

D: .
size: many
V: TRBV28
J: TRBJ2-3
DNA: TGTGCCAGCAAGGGAGGAGGCACAGATACGCAGTATTTT
CDR3: CASKGGGTDTQYF